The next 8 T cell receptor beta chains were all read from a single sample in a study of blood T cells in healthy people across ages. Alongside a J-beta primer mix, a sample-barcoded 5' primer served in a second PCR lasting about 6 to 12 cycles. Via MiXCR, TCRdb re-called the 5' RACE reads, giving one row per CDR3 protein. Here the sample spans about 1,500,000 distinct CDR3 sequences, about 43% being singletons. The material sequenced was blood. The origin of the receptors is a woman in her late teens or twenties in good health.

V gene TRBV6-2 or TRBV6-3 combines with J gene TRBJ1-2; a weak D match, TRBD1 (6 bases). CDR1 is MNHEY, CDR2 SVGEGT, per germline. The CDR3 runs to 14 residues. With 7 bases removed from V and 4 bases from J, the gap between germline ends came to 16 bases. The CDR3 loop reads CASTPDGTSYGYTF. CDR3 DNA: TGTGCCAGCACTCCTGATGGGACAAGCTATGGCTACACCTTC.

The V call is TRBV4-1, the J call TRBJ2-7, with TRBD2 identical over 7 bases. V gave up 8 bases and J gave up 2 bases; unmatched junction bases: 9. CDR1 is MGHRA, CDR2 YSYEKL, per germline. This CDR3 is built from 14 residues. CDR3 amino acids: CASAEEAGPYEQYF. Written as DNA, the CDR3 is TGCGCCAGCGCGGAGGAAGCGGGGCCCTACGAGCAGTACTTC.

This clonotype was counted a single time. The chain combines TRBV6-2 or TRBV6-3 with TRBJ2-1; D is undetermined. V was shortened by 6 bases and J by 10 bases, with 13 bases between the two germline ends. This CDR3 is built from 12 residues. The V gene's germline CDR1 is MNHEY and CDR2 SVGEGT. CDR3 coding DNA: TGTGCCAGCAGCCCCTCCCTTAAGGAGCAGTTCTTC. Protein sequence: CASSPSLKEQFF.

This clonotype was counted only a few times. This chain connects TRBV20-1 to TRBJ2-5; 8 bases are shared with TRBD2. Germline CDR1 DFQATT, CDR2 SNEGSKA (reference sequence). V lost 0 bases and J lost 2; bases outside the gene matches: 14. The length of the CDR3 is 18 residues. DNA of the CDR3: TGCAGTGCTAGAGACTCCTCCCCGGGGGGGCTGGTTCAAGAGACCCAGTACTTC. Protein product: CSARDSSPGGLVQETQYF.

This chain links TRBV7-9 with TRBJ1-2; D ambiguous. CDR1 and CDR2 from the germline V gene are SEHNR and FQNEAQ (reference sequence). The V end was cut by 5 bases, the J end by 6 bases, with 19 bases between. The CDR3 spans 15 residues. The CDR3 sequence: CASSPKDPVSDGYTF. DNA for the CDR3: TGTGCCAGCAGCCCAAAGGACCCGGTTTCAGATGGCTACACCTTC.

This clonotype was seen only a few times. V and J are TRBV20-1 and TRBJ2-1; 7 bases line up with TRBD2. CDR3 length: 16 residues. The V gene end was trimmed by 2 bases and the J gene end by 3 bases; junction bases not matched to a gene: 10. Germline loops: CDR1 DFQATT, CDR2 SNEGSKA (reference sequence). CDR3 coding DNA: TGCAGTGCTAGAACCTTTTGGGCGGGGGACTACAATGAGCAGTTCTTC. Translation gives CSARTFWAGDYNEQFF.

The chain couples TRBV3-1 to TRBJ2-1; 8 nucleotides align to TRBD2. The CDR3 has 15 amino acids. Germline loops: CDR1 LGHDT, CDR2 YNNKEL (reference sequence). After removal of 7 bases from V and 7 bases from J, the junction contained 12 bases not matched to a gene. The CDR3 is CASTPGDERGNEQFF. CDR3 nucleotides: TGTGCCAGCACCCCGGGCGACGAGCGGGGGAATGAGCAGTTCTTC.

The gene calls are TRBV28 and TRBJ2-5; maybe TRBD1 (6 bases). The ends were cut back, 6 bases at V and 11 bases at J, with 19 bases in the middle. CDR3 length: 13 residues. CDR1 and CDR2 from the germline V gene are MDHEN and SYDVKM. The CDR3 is CASSLQGTGEQYF. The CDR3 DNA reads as TGTGCCAGCAGCTTGCAGGGGACGGGTGAGCAGTACTTC.